The 15 T cell receptor beta chains given below trace back to one sample, sequenced in a study of PD-1 and CTLA-4 blockade in melanoma. The table came from immunoSEQ multiplex PCR; TCRdb's copy has only in-frame clones and leaves some out. There are 15,000 to 20,000 clones in the sample; about 71% occur only once, and roughly 14% lies in the top ten. The starting material was CD8+ T cells from peripheral blood, obtained from a patient given anti-PD-1 treatment. All receptors derive from a human donor with melanoma.

The rearrangement links TRBV28 to TRBJ2-1; 11 bases map to TRBD2. The junction had 9 bases not matched to a gene; V was cut back by 2 bases and J by 9 bases. Germline CDR1 and CDR2: MDHEN and SYDVKM. The CDR3 covers 16 residues. The CDR3 sequence is CASSLTLAGVSGEQFF. In DNA, the CDR3 is TGTGCCAGCAGTTTAACACTAGCGGGAGTGAGCGGTGAGCAGTTCTTC. Together with reference TRBV28 and TRBJ2-1, the CDR3 gives the full variable domain: DVKVTQSSRYLVKRTGEKVFLECVQDMDHENMFWYRQDPGLGLRLIYFSYDVKMKEKGDIPEGYSVSREKKERFSLILESASTNQTSMYLCASSLTLAGVSGEQFFGPGTRLTVL.

The chain recombines TRBV19 with TRBJ2-6; 7 nucleotides agree with TRBD1. The CDR3 runs 15 residues. Per the germline V gene, CDR1 is LNHDA and CDR2 is SQIVND (reference sequence). With V trimmed by 5 bases and J by 5 bases, 6 bases remained unmatched. Here the CDR3 reads CASSVTGFRANVLTF. The CDR3 DNA reads as TGTGCCAGTAGTGTGACAGGGTTCAGGGCCAACGTCCTGACTTTC.

The V and J genes are TRBV2 and TRBJ2-5; D gene uncertain. Germline V gene lookup returns CDR1 SNHLY and CDR2 FYNNEI. This CDR3 has 15 residues. The V end lost 6 bases, the J end lost 1 base, and 15 bases lay between the germline ends. CDR3 amino acids: CASSASDPLQETQYF. Written as DNA, the CDR3 is TGTGCCAGCAGCGCTTCGGACCCCCTCCAAGAGACCCAGTACTTC.

The chain couples TRBV5-4 to TRBJ2-2; 8 positions agree with TRBD1. This CDR3 has 14 amino acids. The J segment lost 5 bases and the V segment lost 0 bases, leaving 0 bases of the junction unmatched. CDR1 SGHNT and CDR2 YYREEE come from the germline V gene (reference sequence). CDR3 region: CASSLGQGTGELFF. CDR3 DNA sequence: TGTGCCAGCAGCTTGGGACAGGGGACCGGGGAGCTGTTTTTT.

In nucleotides, the CDR3 is TGTGCCAGCAGTGAATACGTTAGCGGGGGGCAAGAGACCCAGTACTTC. Translated: CASSEYVSGGQETQYF. The chain employs TRBV6-1 and TRBJ2-5, with 10 bases fitting TRBD2. CDR1 and CDR2 from the germline V gene are MNHNS and SASEGT. The V segment lost 2 bases and the J segment 2 bases; nucleotides outside the gene matches: 5. The CDR3 is 16 residues long.

Comments on this clone: One end of the junction does not line up with germline, which may come from a read error. The chain combines TRBV19 with TRBJ1-3, with D uncertain. The germline CDR1 and CDR2 sequences are LNHDA and SQIVND (reference sequence). There are 15 residues in the CDR3. The DNA of the CDR3 is TGTGCCAGTAGTATTCTGTCCGGGAATGGAGACACCATATATTTT. The encoded protein is CASSILSGNGDTIYF. The full variable domain, completed using reference TRBV19 and TRBJ1-3, is DGGITQSPKYLFRKEGQNVTLSCEQNLNHDAMYWYRQDPGQGLRLIYYSQIVNDFQKGDIAEGYSVSREKKESFPLTVTSAQKNPTAFYLCASSILSGNGDTIYFGEGSWLTVV.

The CDR3 here is CASSFGGGTLQPQHF. CDR3 in DNA: TGTGCCAGCAGTTTTGGCGGGGGCACCCTACAGCCCCAGCATTTT. The rearrangement uses TRBV27 and TRBJ1-5; perhaps TRBD1 as D (6 bases). Trimming removed 3 bases at V and 7 bases at J, with 16 bases between. This CDR3 is 15 amino acids long. CDR1 and CDR2 (germline): MNHEY, SMNVEV (reference sequence).

As DNA, the CDR3 is TGTGCCAGCAGTGAGGCGGGAGGATACAATGAGCAGTTCTTC. As protein: CASSEAGGYNEQFF. The V call is TRBV6-4, the J call TRBJ2-1, with 8 bases that match TRBD2. Losses at the gene ends were 3 bases for V and 4 bases for J; bases not matched to a gene: 2. The CDR3 length is 14 residues. Looked up from germline, CDR1 is MRHNA and CDR2 is SNTAGT.

This clone was picked up a small number of times. This chain connects TRBV25-1 to TRBJ1-2; weak D call: TRBD1 (6 bases). Germline V lookup: CDR1 MGHDK, CDR2 SYGVNS. The V gene lost 3 bases and the J gene lost 0 bases, with 11 bases spanning the gap. The CDR3 length is 15 residues. DNA of the CDR3: TGTGCCAGCAGTGAGGTCGAGGGGGCTAACTATGGCTACACCTTC. Amino acid sequence: CASSEVEGANYGYTF.

V and J are TRBV12-3 or TRBV12-4 and TRBJ1-1; D gene uncertain. The CDR3 length is 12 residues. V dropped 8 bases and J dropped 7 bases, with 14 bases sitting between them. The CDR3 is CASALSHSEAFF. The CDR3 nucleotides are TGTGCCAGCGCCCTATCCCACAGTGAAGCTTTCTTT.

The V and J genes are TRBV30 and TRBJ2-2; 8 bases match TRBD2. The CDR3 is 14 amino acids. Trimming removed 8 bases from V and 6 bases from J; junction bases left unmatched: 11. The germline V gene has CDR1 GTSNPN and CDR2 SVGIG (reference sequence). Written as DNA, the CDR3 is TGTGCCGGGAACCACGGAGCGGGAGCCGGGGAGCTGTTTTTT. Residues: CAGNHGAGAGELFF.

This clone was detected once. The genes are TRBV9 and TRBJ1-4, with D unclear. V was cut by 6 bases and J by 8 bases, with 17 bases left in between. This CDR3 contains 14 residues. CDR1 and CDR2 (germline): SGDLS, YYNGEE. CDR3 amino acids: CASTSGAGGEKLFF. Here the CDR3 DNA reads TGTGCCAGCACCTCCGGCGCAGGAGGAGAAAAACTGTTTTTT.

V and J are TRBV12-5 and TRBJ1-5, with D perhaps matching TRBD1 (5 bases). V was shortened by 7 bases and J by 0 bases, with 13 bases between the two germline ends. CDR3 length: 15 amino acids. Per germline, CDR1 LGHNT and CDR2 FRNRAP. CDR3 bases: TGTGCTAGTGCCCTTGACAGAAATAGCAATCAGCCCCAGCATTTT. It codes for CASALDRNSNQPQHF.

The J gene is TRBJ1-5, the V gene TRBV21-1; no DNA check was done on the table's D call, TRBD1. TRBV21-1 has pseudogene status. The CDR3 spans 21 residues. The CDR3 region is CASSKGGSPWTGEYSNQPQHF. CDR3 in DNA: TGTGCCAGCAGCAAAGGGGGTAGTCCTTGGACAGGGGAATATAGCAATCAGCCCCAGCATTTT.

This chain uses TRBV4-1 with TRBJ2-1; D might be TRBD2 (6 bases). CDR1 is MGHRA and CDR2 is YSYEKL in the germline V gene. CDR3 length equals 14 residues. Between the trimmed V and J ends, which lost 1 base and 3 bases, there was a span of 7 bases. The CDR3 loop is CASSQAGGYNEQFF. As DNA, the CDR3 is TGCGCCAGCAGCCAAGCCGGGGGCTACAATGAGCAGTTCTTC.